A single sample gave rise to the 16 T cell receptor beta chains below, sequenced in a study of blood T cell repertoires in COVID-19. The assay was immunoSEQ multiplex PCR, and TCRdb's table has in-frame clones only and misses some. Of 210,000 or so clones listed, roughly nine tenths are singletons. The specimen sequenced was PBMCs or T cells enriched from blood (not recorded which). The origin of the receptors is a woman aged 50 to 60 in a cohort exposed to, infected with or recovered from COVID-19 (not recorded which).

The chain couples TRBV6-2 or TRBV6-3 to TRBJ2-3; tentatively, D is TRBD2 (5 bases). Trimming stripped 6 bases from V and 6 bases from J, with 22 bases between. The CDR3 has 16 amino acids. Germline V gives CDR1 MNHEY, CDR2 SVGEGT. The chain's CDR3 is CASSGRPGWEPDTQYF. The CDR3 region has the DNA TGTGCCAGCAGCGGCCGTCCGGGCTGGGAGCCGGATACGCAGTATTTT.

This sequence joins TRBV14 and TRBJ1-3; D not certain. The CDR3 contains 19 residues. Trimming removed 2 bases at V and 0 bases at J, with 20 bases between. In germline, CDR1 is SGHDN, CDR2 FVKESK. CDR3 sequence (DNA): TGTGCCAGCAGCCAATTGGTCGGACTTACCCTAAGCTCTGGAAACACCATATATTTT. It encodes CASSQLVGLTLSSGNTIYF.

The chain joins TRBV4-2 to TRBJ1-2, with 9 positions matching TRBD1. The V and J ends lost 3 bases and 3 bases, in that order; junction bases with no gene match: 2. The CDR3 is 14 amino acids. Germline CDR1 is LGHNA and CDR2 is YNFKEQ. Here the CDR3 DNA reads TGTGCCAGCAGCCACACAGGGGGCGACTATGGCTACACCTTC. Translated: CASSHTGGDYGYTF.

This chain links TRBV27 with TRBJ1-6, with D possibly matching TRBD1 (5 bases). Trimming cost V 2 bases and J 6 bases, with 14 bases left between them. CDR1 and CDR2 from the germline V gene are MNHEY and SMNVEV (reference sequence). The CDR3 covers 16 residues. The DNA of the CDR3 is TGTGCCAGCAGTTTACTGTCCGGGACTAGTAATTCACCCCTCCACTTT. Translating it yields CASSLLSGTSNSPLHF.

The J gene is TRBJ1-6, the V gene TRBV7-8, with 7 positions matching TRBD1. The germline V gene encodes CDR1 SGHVS and CDR2 FQNEAQ. The CDR3 is 13 residues long. V trimming: 5 bases; J trimming: 8 bases; junction bases outside the gene matches: 3. CDR3 region: CASSSDRDSPLHF. Here the CDR3 DNA reads TGTGCCAGCAGCAGCGACAGGGATTCACCCCTCCACTTT.

The chain uses TRBV2 and TRBJ2-7; D perhaps matches TRBD1 (6 bases). CDR3 length equals 14 residues. The V gene lost 3 bases and the J gene lost 2 bases, with 11 bases spanning the gap. Germline V gene data show CDR1 as SNHLY and CDR2 as FYNNEI. The chain's CDR3 is CASSDGGGPYEQYF. DNA for the CDR3: TGTGCCAGCAGTGATGGGGGCGGTCCCTACGAGCAGTACTTC.

The chain has TRBV30 and TRBJ2-7; TRBD1 matches 8 bases. CDR1 and CDR2 from the germline V gene are GTSNPN and SVGIG (reference sequence). CDR3 length: 11 amino acids. V was clipped by 4 bases and J by 7 bases; unmatched bases: 3. The CDR3 nucleotides are TGTGCCTGGAACAGGGGGAGAGAGCAGTACTTC. As protein: CAWNRGREQYF.

This sequence joins TRBV28 and TRBJ1-2, with D possibly being TRBD1 (6 bases). V shed 3 bases and J shed 8 bases, with 16 bases lying between them. From germline, CDR1 is MDHEN and CDR2 SYDVKM. The CDR3 is 14 amino acids. CDR3 region: CASSLTGGAWGYTF. The CDR3 bases are TGTGCCAGCAGTTTGACCGGGGGGGCCTGGGGCTACACCTTC.

The rearrangement uses TRBV18 and TRBJ1-5; a possible D gene is TRBD1 (6 bases). Germline V lookup: CDR1 KGHSH, CDR2 LQKENI. CDR3 length: 18 residues. Trimming took off 6 bases at V and 2 bases at J, with 23 bases between the two ends. The CDR3 DNA is TGTGCCAGCTCTCGGACACCGAGGGTTGGGGGCGGCAATCAGCCCCAGCATTTT. Encoded protein: CASSRTPRVGGGNQPQHF.

V is TRBV18 and J is TRBJ1-1, with D unresolved. The CDR3 has 11 residues. Trimming shortened V by 5 bases and J by 11 bases, and 12 bases separated the two germline ends. Germline CDR1 is KGHSH and CDR2 is LQKENI. CDR3 amino acids: CASSSRGDAFF. CDR3 nucleotides: TGTGCCAGCTCAAGTCGGGGAGATGCTTTCTTT.

This clone occurred once. The chain joins TRBV29-1 to TRBJ2-3; TRBD1 agrees at 7 bases. This CDR3 is 13 amino acids long. The germline V gene encodes CDR1 SQVTM and CDR2 ANQGSEA. Trimming removed 6 bases from V and 0 bases from J; junction bases left unmatched: 3. The CDR3 DNA sequence: TGCAGCGTGGGACAGCTTAGCACAGATACGCAGTATTTT. This translates into CSVGQLSTDTQYF.

This rearrangement joins TRBV6-5 to TRBJ1-2; possible D gene TRBD1, 5 bases. Germline CDR1 and CDR2: MNHEY and SVGAGI. The CDR3 is 13 amino acids. The V end lost 7 bases, the J end lost 7 bases, and 16 bases lay between the germline ends. For the CDR3, the DNA is TGTGCCAGCACCAGAAAGGGGATGTTTGGCTACACCTTC. Encoded protein: CASTRKGMFGYTF.

The gene calls are TRBV30 and TRBJ2-3; TRBD1 is a possible D gene (6 bases). There are 14 residues in the CDR3. CDR1 and CDR2 (germline): GTSNPN, SVGIG (reference sequence). Trimming left V 2 bases short and J 2 bases short, with 11 bases between. CDR3 nucleotides: TGTGCCTGGAGTCCCGGGACAAACACAGATACGCAGTATTTT. Translating gives CAWSPGTNTDTQYF.

The chain employs TRBV3-1 (or the pseudogene TRBV3-2) and TRBJ1-2; 9 positions agree with TRBD1. Germline V lookup: CDR1 LGHDT, CDR2 YNNKEL (reference sequence). CDR3 size: 16 residues. The V segment lost 0 bases and the J segment 7 bases; nucleotides outside the gene matches: 9. Here the CDR3 DNA reads TGTGCCAGCAGCCAAGAAAATACAGGGGGCGCGGGTGGCTACACCTTC. Translation: CASSQENTGGAGGYTF.

V and J are TRBV5-5 and TRBJ1-2; D is ambiguous. The V and J ends lost 2 bases and 8 bases respectively, with 10 bases between them. Per the germline V gene, CDR1 is SGHKS and CDR2 is YYEKEE (reference sequence). CDR3 length: 12 residues. The CDR3 protein is CASSFYSSGYTF. CDR3 DNA: TGTGCCAGCAGCTTCTATTCCTCGGGCTACACCTTC.

The genes are TRBV30 and TRBJ1-2; D call uncertain. The CDR3 length is 13 residues. The germline V gene has CDR1 GTSNPN and CDR2 SVGIG (reference sequence). With 3 bases removed from V and 6 bases from J, the gap between germline ends came to 14 bases. The CDR3 DNA reads TGTGCCTGGAGCGGCCCCAAGCGGCATGGCTACACCTTC. This gives the protein CAWSGPKRHGYTF.